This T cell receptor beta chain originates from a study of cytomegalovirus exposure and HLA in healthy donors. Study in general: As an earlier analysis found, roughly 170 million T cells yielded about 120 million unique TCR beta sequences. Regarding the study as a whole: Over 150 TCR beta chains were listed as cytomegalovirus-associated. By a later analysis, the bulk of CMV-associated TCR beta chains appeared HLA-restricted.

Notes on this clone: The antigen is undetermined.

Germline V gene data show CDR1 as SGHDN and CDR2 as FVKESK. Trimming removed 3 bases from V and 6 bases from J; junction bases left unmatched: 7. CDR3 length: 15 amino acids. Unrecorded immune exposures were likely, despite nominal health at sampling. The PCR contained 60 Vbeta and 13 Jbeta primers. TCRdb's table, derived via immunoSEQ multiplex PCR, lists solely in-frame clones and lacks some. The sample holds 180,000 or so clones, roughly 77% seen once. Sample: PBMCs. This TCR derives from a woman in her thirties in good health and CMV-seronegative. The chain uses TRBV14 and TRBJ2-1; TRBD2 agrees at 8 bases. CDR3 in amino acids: CASSQLGGAINEQFF. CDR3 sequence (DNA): TGTGCCAGCAGCCAGCTCGGGGGGGCCATCAATGAGCAGTTCTTC.